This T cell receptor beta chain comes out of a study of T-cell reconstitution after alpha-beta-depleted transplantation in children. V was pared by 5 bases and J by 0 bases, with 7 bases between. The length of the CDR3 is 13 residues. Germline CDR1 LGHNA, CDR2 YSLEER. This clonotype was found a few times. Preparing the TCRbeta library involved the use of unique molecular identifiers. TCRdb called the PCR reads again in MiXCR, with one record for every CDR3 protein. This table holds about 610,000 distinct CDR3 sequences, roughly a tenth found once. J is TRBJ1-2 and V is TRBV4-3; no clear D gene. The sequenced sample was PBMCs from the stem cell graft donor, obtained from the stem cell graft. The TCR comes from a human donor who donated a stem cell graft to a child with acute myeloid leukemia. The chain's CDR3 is CASSADTNYGYTF. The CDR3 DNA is TGCGCCAGCAGCGCCGACACTAACTATGGCTACACCTTC.